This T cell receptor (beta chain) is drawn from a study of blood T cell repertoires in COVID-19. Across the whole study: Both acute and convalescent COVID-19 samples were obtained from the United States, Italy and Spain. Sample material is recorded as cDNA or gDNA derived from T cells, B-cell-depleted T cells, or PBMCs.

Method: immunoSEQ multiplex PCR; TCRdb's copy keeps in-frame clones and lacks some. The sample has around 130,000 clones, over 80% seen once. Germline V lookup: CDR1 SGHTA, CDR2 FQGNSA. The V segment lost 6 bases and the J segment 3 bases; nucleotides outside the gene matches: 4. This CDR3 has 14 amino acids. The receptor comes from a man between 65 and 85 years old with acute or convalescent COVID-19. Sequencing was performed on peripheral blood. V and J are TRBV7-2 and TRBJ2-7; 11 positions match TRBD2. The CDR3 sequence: CASRRTSGGYEQYF. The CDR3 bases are TGTGCCAGCAGACGTACTAGCGGGGGCTACGAGCAGTACTTC.